This T cell receptor beta chain came from a study of T-cell reconstitution after alpha-beta-depleted transplantation in children. The CDR3 covers 13 residues. Trimming at V came to 5 bases and at J to 8 bases, leaving 6 bases not matched to a gene. Unique molecular identifiers were incorporated when the TCRbeta library was constructed. TCRdb re-called the PCR reads through MiXCR, storing one row per CDR3 protein. The sample lists a few hundred thousand distinct CDR3 sequences, approximately 13% occurring once. This receptor was identified in a human donor who donated a stem cell graft to a child with combined immunodeficiency. The rearrangement uses TRBV12-3 or TRBV12-4 and TRBJ1-1, with 9 bases aligning to TRBD1. Sample: PBMCs from the stem cell graft donor, taken from the stem cell graft. The CDR3 DNA reads as TGTGCCAGCAGTCCGGGACAGGGACTGGAAGCTTTCTTT. Translation gives CASSPGQGLEAFF.